This T cell receptor beta chain appears in the sequencing data of a study of identical twins. Study-level findings and limits: Sequences that were out-of-frame, alpha and twin-shared displayed an excess of low generation probability. Invariant MAIT and iNKT cells may have partly biased zero-insertion analyses.

Germline lookup yields CDR1 KGHSH and CDR2 LQKENI. V was clipped by 3 bases and J by 4 bases, with 7 bases between them. The CDR3 is made up of 12 amino acids. This clonotype came up many times. The antigen remains unidentified. TCRdb re-called the 5' RACE reads through MiXCR, storing one row per CDR3 protein. The sample consists of 450,000 or so distinct CDR3 sequences, approximately 17% of them appearing once. The chain employs TRBV18 and TRBJ2-7, with a weak D call TRBD1 (6 bases). Sequenced material: naive T cells sorted from blood. This sequence originates from a man aged 45-60 years in good health. CDR3 protein: CASSPDRYEQYF. The DNA of the CDR3 is TGTGCCAGCTCACCCGACAGGTACGAGCAGTACTTC.